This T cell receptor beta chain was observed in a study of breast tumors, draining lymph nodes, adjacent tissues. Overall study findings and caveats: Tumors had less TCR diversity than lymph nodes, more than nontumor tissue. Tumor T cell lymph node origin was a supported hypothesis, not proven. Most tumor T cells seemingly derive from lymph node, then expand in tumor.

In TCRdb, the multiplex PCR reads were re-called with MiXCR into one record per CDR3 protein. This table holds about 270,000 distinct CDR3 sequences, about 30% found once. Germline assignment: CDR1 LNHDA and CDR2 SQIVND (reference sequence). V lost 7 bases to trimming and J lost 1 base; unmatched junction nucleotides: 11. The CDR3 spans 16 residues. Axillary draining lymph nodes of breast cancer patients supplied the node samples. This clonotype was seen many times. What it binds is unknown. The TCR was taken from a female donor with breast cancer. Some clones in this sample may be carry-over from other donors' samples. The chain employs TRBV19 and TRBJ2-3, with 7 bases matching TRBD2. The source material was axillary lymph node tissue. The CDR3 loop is CASKLRAAGRTDTQYF. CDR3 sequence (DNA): TGTGCCAGTAAATTGCGGGCAGCGGGACGCACAGATACGCAGTATTTT.